The rows below give T cell receptor beta chains drawn from one sample of a study of cytomegalovirus exposure and HLA in healthy donors. Generated by immunoSEQ multiplex PCR, the TCRdb table keeps only in-frame clones and is missing some. The repertoire table contains 150,000 to 200,000 clones. The sample was PBMCs. The receptors derive from a woman aged 55-75 years in good health and CMV-seronegative. CDR3s include the opening cysteine and the closing phenylalanine or tryptophan.

TRBV25-1 | 15 | CASSVNLGPQETQYF
TRBV19 | 14 | CASSMKQGYTEAFF
TRBV7-3 | 14 | CASSLTGQNTEAFF
TRBV4-1 | 15 | CASSQTGTLSYGYTF
TRBV15 | 17 | CATSRRQGASSGNTIYF
TRBV5-1 | 13 | CASSLAGGNEQFF
TRBV2 | 13 | CASSDERNTEAFF
TRBV19 | 15 | CASSSRTGGGNEQFF
TRBV5-5 | 15 | CASSLDPNRDQPQHF
TRBV27 | 15 | CASNSAGGRPDTQYF
TRBV7-2 | 15 | CASSRRQFPDVIYTF
TRBV6-6 | 15 | CASSYPRVSGNTIYF
TRBV6-5 | 14 | CASSPRSFNEKLFF
TRBV19 | 15 | CATHWDRGSNQPQHF
TRBV10-3 | 14 | CAISDRVTANVLTF
TRBV19 | 13 | CASRQISGNTIYF
TRBV5-1 | 15 | CASSLAREGLGEQFF
TRBV7-2 | 14 | CASSLGTANYGYTF
TRBV7-2 | 14 | CASSYPDGTYEQYF
TRBV11-2 | 12 | CASSPRVTEAFF
TRBV9 | 14 | CASSVVGQGYGYTF
TRBV4-3 | 13 | CASSQQGGYGYTF
TRBV27 | 18 | CASIPSQGPLTLYNEQFF
TRBV2 | 15 | CASTRGLSSGNTIYF
TRBV25-1 | 15 | CASSEETGGYAEAFF